This T cell receptor beta chain comes out of a study of T cell responses to AZD1222 COVID-19 vaccine. The germline V gene encodes CDR1 SGHRS and CDR2 YFSETQ. The CDR3 has 15 residues. With V trimmed by 4 bases and J by 8 bases, 11 bases remained unmatched. Measured with immunoSEQ multiplex PCR; TCRdb has only the in-frame clones, and not every one. The top ten hold around 6% of the sample, which has 100,000 to 120,000 clones, around 88% seen once. This TCR was sampled from an adult who received the AZD1222 COVID-19 vaccine. This sample comprised peripheral blood, obtained 28 days after the second AZD1222 dose. The chain combines TRBV5-1 with TRBJ1-4, with 7 bases lining up with TRBD1. CDR3 sequence: CASSRRDPRGEKLFF. The DNA for the CDR3 is TGCGCCAGCAGCCGACGGGACCCCAGGGGGGAAAAACTGTTTTTT.